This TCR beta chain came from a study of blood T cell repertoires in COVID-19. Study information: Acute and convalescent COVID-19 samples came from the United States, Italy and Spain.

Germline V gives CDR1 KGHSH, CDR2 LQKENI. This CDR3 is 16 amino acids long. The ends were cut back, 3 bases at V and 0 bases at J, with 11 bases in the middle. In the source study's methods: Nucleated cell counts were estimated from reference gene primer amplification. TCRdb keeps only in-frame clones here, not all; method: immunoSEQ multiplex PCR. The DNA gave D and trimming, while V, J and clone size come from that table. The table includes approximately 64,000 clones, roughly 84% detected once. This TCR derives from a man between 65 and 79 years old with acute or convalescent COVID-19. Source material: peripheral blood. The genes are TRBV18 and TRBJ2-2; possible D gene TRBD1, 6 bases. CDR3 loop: CASSPDRRTNTGELFF. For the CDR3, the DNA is TGTGCCAGCTCACCCGACAGGAGAACGAACACCGGGGAGCTGTTTTTT.